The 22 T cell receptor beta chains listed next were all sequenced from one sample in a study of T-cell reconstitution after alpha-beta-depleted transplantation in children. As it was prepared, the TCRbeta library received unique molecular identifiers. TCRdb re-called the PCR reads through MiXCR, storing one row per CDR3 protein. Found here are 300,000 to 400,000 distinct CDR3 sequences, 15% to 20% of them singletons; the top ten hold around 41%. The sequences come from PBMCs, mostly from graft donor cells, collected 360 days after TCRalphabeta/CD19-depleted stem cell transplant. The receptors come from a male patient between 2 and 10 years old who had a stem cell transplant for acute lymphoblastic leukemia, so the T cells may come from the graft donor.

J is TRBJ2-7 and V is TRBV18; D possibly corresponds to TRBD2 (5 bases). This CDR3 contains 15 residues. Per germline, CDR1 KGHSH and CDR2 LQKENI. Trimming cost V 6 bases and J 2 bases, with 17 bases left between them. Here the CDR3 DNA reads TGTGCCAGCTCCTCCTACCACGGGAAGGCCTACGAGCAGTACTTC. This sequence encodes CASSSYHGKAYEQYF.

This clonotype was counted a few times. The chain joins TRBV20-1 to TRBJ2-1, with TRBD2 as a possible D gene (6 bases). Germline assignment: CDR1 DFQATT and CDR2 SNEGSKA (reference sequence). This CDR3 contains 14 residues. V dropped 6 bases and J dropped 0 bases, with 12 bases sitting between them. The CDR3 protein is CSAGTGSSYNEQFF. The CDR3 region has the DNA TGCAGTGCGGGGACCGGGAGCTCCTACAATGAGCAGTTCTTC.

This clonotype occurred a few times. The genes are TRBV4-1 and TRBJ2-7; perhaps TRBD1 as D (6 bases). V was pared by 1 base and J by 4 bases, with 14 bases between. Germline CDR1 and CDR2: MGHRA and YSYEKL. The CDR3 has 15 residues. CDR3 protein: CASSQVSGGGYEQYF. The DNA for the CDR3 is TGCGCCAGCAGCCAAGTTTCTGGGGGCGGATACGAGCAGTACTTC.

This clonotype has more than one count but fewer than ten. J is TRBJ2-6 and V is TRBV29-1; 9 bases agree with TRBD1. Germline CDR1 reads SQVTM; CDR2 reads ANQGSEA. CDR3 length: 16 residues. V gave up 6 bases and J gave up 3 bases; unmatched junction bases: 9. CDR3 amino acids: CSVLGTGLYGANVLTF. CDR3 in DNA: TGCAGCGTCCTCGGGACAGGGTTGTATGGGGCCAACGTCCTGACTTTC.

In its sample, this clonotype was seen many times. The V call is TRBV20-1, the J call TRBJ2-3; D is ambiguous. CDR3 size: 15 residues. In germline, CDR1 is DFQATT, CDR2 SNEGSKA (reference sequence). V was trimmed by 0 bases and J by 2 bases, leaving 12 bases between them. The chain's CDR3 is CSARDSQSPTDTQYF. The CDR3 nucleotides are TGCAGTGCTAGAGATTCCCAGTCCCCCACAGATACGCAGTATTTT.

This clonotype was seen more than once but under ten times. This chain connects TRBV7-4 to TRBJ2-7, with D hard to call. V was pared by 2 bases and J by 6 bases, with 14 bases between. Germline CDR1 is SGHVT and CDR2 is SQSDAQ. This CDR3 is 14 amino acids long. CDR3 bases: TGTGCCAGCAGCTTACCTTATCAGAATTTCGAGCAGTACTTC. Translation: CASSLPYQNFEQYF.

The CDR3 loop is CSARVLLTGVWTDTQYF. The DNA of the CDR3 is TGCAGTGCTAGAGTCCTGTTAACAGGGGTTTGGACAGATACGCAGTATTTT. The rearrangement joins TRBV20-1 to TRBJ2-3; 7 nucleotides align to TRBD1. There are 17 residues in the CDR3. The V and J ends lost 1 base and 3 bases, in that order; junction bases with no gene match: 13. CDR1 DFQATT and CDR2 SNEGSKA come from the germline V gene (reference sequence).

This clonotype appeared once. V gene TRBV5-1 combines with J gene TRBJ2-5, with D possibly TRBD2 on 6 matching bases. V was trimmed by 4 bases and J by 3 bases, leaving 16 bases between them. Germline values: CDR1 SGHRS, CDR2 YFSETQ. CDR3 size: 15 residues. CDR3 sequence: CASSTYRDSKETQYF. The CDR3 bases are TGCGCCAGCAGCACTTACCGGGACTCCAAAGAGACCCAGTACTTC.

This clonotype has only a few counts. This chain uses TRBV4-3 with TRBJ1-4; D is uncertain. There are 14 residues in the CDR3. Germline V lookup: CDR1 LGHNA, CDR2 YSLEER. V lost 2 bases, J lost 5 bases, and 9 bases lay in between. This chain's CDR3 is CASSQLLENEKLFF. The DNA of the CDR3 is TGCGCCAGCAGCCAACTACTAGAAAATGAAAAACTGTTTTTT.

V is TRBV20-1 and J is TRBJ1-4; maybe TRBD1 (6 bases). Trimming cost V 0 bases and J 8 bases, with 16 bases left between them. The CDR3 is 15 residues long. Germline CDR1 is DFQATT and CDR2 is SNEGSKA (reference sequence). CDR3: CSARDRRGGGEKLFF. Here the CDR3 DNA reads TGCAGTGCTAGAGATAGGAGAGGGGGGGGAGAAAAACTGTTTTTT.

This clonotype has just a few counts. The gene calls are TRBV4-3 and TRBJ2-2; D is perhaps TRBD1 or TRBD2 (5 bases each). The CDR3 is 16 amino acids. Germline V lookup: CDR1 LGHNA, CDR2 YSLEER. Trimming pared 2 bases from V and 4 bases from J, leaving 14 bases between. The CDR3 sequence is CASSQQGWRFTGELFF. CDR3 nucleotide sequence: TGCGCCAGCAGCCAACAGGGTTGGAGGTTCACCGGGGAGCTGTTTTTT.

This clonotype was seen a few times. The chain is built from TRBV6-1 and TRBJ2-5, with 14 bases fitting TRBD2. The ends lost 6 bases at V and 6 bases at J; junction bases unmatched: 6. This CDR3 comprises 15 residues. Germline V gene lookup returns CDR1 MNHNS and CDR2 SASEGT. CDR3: CASRGTSGRMKTQYF. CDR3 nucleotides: TGTGCCAGCAGAGGGACTAGCGGGAGAATGAAGACCCAGTACTTC.

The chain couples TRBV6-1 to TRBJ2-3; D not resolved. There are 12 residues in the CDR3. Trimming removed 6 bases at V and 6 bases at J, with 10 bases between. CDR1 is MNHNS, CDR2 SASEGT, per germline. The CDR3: CASRQEGDTQYF. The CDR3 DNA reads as TGTGCCAGCAGGCAGGAAGGTGATACGCAGTATTTT.

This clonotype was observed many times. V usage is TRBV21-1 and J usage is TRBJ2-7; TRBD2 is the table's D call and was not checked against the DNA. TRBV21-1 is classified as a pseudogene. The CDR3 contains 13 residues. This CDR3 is CASSAEASGRYLF. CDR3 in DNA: TGTGCCAGCAGCGCAGAGGCTAGCGGTAGATACCTCTTC.

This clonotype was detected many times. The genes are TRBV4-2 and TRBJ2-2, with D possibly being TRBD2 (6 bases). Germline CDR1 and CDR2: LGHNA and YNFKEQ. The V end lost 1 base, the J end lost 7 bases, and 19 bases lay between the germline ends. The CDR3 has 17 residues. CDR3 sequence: CASSQALGLGWGGELFF. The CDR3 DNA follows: TGTGCCAGCAGCCAAGCTTTGGGACTGGGATGGGGCGGGGAGCTGTTTTTT.

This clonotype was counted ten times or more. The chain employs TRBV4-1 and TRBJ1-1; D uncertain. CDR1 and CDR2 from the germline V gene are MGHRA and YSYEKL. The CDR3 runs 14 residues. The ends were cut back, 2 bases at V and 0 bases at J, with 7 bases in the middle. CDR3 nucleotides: TGCGCCAGCAGCCAACACGGAATGAACACTGAAGCTTTCTTT. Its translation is CASSQHGMNTEAFF.

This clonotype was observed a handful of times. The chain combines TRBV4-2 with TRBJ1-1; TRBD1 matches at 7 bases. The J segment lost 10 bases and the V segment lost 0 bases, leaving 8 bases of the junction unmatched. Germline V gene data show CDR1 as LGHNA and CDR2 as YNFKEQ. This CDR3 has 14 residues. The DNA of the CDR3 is TGTGCCAGCAGCCAAGATTACCACGACAGGGCAGCTTTCTTT. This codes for CASSQDYHDRAAFF.

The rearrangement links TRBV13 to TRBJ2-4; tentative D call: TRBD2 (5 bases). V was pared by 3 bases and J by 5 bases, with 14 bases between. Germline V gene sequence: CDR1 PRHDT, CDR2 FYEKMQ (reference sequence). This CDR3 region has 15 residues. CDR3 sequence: CASSFGLAGQNIQYF. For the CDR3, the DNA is TGTGCCAGCAGCTTTGGTCTGGCGGGCCAAAACATTCAGTACTTC.

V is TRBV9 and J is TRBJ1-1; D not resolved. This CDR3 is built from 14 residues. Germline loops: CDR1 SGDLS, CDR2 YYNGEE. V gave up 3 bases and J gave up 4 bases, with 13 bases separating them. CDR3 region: CASSGGPVATEAFF. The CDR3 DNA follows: TGTGCCAGCAGCGGGGGTCCGGTTGCCACTGAAGCTTTCTTT.

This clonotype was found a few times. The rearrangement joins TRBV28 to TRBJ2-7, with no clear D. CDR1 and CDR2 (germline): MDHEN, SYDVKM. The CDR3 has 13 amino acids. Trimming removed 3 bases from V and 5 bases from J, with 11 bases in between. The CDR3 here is CASSFQMSHEQYF. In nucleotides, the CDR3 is TGTGCCAGCAGTTTTCAGATGAGCCACGAGCAGTACTTC.

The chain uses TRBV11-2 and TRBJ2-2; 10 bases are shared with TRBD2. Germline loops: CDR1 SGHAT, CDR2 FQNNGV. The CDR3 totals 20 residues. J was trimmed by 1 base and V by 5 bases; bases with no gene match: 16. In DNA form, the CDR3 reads TGTGCCAGCAGCATCCTTGGCGAACTAGCGGGGACCTTGAACACCGGGGAGCTGTTTTTT. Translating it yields CASSILGELAGTLNTGELFF.

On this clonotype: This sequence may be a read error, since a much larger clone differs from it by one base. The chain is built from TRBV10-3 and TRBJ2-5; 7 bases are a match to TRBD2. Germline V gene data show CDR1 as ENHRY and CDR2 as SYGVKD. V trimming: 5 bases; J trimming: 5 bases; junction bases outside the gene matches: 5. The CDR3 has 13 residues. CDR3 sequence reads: CAISSGKVETQYF. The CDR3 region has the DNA TGTGCCATCAGTAGCGGGAAAGTGGAGACCCAGTACTTC.